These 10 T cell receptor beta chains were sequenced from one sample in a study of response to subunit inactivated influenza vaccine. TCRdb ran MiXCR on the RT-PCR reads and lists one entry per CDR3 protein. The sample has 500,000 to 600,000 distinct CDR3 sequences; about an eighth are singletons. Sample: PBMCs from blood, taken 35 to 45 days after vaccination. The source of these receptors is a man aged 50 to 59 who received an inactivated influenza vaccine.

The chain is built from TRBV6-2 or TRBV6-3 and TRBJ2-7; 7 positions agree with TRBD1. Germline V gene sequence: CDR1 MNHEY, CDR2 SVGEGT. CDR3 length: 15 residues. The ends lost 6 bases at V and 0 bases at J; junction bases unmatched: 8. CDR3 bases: TGTGCCAGCAGCCGCAAGACAGGGAGCTCCTACGAGCAGTACTTC. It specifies CASSRKTGSSYEQYF.

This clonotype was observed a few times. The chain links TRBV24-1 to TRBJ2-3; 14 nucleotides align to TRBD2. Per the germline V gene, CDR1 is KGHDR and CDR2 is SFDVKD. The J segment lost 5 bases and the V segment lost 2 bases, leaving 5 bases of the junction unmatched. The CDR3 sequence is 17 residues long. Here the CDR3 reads CATSDSGLAGVGDTQYF. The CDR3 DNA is TGTGCCACCAGTGATTCGGGACTAGCGGGAGTTGGAGATACGCAGTATTTT.

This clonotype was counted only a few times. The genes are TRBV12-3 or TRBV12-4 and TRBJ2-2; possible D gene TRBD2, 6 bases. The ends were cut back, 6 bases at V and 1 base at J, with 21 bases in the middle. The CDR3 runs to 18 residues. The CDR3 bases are TGTGCCAGCAGGTCGTGGGGACGGGGACTTCTGAACACCGGGGAGCTGTTTTTT. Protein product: CASRSWGRGLLNTGELFF.

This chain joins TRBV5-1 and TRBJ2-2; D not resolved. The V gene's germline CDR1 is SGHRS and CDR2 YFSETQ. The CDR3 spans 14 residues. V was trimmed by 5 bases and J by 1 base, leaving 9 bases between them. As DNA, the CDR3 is TGCGCCAGCAGGACCGGGCAGAACACCGGGGAGCTGTTTTTT. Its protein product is CASRTGQNTGELFF.

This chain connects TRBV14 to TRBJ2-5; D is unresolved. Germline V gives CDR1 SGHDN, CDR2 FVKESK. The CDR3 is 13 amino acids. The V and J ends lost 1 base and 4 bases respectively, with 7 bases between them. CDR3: CASSQAGRETQYF. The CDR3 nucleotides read TGTGCCAGCAGCCAAGCAGGCAGAGAGACCCAGTACTTC.

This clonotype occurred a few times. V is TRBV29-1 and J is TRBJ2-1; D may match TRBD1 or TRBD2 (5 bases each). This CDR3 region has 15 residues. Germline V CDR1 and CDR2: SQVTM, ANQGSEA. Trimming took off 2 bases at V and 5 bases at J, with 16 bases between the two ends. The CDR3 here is CSVEPTRGADNEQFF. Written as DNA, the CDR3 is TGCAGCGTTGAACCCACGAGGGGCGCAGACAATGAGCAGTTCTTC.

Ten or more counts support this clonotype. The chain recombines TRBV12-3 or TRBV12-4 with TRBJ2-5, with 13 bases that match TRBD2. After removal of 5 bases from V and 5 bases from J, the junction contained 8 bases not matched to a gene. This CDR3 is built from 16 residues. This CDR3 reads CASSHPGTSGAETQYF. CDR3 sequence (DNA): TGTGCCAGCAGTCACCCCGGGACTAGCGGGGCTGAGACCCAGTACTTC.

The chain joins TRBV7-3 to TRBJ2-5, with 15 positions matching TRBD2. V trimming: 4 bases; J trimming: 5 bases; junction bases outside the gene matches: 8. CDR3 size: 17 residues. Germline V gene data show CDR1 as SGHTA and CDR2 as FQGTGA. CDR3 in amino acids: CASSSGLAGGPGETQYF. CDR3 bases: TGTGCCAGCAGCTCAGGACTAGCGGGAGGGCCGGGGGAGACCCAGTACTTC. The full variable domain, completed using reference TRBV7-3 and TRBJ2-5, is GAGVSQTPSNKVTEKGKYVELRCDPISGHTALYWYRQSLGQGPEFLIYFQGTGAADDSGLPNDRFFAVRPEGSVSTLKIQRTERGDSAVYLCASSSGLAGGPGETQYFGPGTRLLVL.

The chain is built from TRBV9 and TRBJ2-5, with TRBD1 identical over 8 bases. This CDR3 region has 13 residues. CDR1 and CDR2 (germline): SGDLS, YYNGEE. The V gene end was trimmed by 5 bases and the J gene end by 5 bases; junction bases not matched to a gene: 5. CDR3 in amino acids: CASSRQGMETQYF. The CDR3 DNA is TGTGCCAGCAGTCGACAGGGGATGGAGACCCAGTACTTC.

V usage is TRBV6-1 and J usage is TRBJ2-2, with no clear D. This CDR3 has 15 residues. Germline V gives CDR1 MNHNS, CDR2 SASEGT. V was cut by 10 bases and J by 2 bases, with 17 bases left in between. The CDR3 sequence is CATNPGRRNTGELFF. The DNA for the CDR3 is TGTGCCACAAACCCCGGTCGGAGAAACACCGGGGAGCTGTTTTTT.